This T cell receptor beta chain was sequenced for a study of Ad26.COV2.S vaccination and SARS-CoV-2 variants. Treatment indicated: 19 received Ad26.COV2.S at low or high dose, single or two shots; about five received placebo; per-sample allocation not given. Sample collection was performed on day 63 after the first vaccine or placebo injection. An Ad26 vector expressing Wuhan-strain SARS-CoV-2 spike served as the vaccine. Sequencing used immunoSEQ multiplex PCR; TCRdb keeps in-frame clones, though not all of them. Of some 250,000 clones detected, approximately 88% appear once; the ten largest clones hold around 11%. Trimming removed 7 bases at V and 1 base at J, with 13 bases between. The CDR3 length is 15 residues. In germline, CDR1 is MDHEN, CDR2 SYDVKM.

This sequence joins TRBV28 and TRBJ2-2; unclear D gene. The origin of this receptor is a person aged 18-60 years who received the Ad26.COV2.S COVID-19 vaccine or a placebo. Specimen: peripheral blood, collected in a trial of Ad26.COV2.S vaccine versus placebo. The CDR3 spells CASTTPGVNTGELFF. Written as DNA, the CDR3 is TGTGCCAGCACCACCCCCGGCGTGAACACCGGGGAGCTGTTTTTT. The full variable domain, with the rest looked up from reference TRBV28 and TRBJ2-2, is DVKVTQSSRYLVKRTGEKVFLECVQDMDHENMFWYRQDPGLGLRLIYFSYDVKMKEKGDIPEGYSVSREKKERFSLILESASTNQTSMYLCASTTPGVNTGELFFGEGSRLTVL.